This T cell receptor beta chain was sequenced for a study of OX40 agonist ivuxolimab in advanced cancers. Broader study findings: CD8+ T cells were the subset that, on average, had more expanded clones than CD4+.

The CDR3 length is 13 residues. Trimming stripped 8 bases from V and 1 base from J, with 11 bases between. Per the germline V gene, CDR1 is MDHEN and CDR2 is SYDVKM. For this clone: Its antigen is undetermined.

Data came from immunoSEQ multiplex PCR; TCRdb stores just in-frame clones and leaves some out. The data show about 33,000 clones, approximately 90% seen once. Sequences were derived from CD4+ or CD8+ T cells sorted from blood, sampled in a trial of the OX40 agonist ivuxolimab. This TCR derives from an adult with an advanced solid tumor such as melanoma, head and neck, liver or kidney cancer. This sequence joins TRBV28 and TRBJ1-2; D may be TRBD1 (5 bases). The CDR3 sequence is CASALRGNYGYTF. The CDR3 DNA is TGTGCCAGCGCCTTGAGGGGTAACTATGGCTACACCTTC.